Each of the 13 T cell receptor beta chains below was sequenced from the same sample in a study of T cells in Graves' hyperthyroidism and ophthalmopathy. RNA transcripts yielded amplified TCR beta CDR3 regions. RT-PCR in the first round (using the HTBI primer set) targeted the TCR CDR3. TCRdb fed the multiplex PCR reads into MiXCR, producing one record per CDR3 protein. This table has about 400,000 distinct CDR3 sequences, around 25% appearing once. The sample consisted of blood. The source is a man aged 45 to 65 with Graves' hyperthyroidism.

This clonotype was counted a few times. The genes are TRBV20-1 and TRBJ2-5; 8 bases line up with TRBD1. Germline V gene data show CDR1 as DFQATT and CDR2 as SNEGSKA (reference sequence). The CDR3 is made up of 15 amino acids. V was clipped by 3 bases and J by 3 bases; unmatched bases: 9. The CDR3 reads CSARGQDPYKETQYF. CDR3 bases: TGCAGTGCTAGGGGACAGGACCCATACAAAGAGACCCAGTACTTC.

This clonotype was picked up many times. The chain uses TRBV7-9 and TRBJ2-7, with 8 positions matching TRBD2. The germline V gene has CDR1 SEHNR and CDR2 FQNEAQ (reference sequence). The CDR3 runs 15 residues. V dropped 6 bases and J dropped 2; count of bases not matched to a gene: 9. This CDR3 reads CASRPSGRNTYEQYF. DNA of the CDR3: TGTGCCAGCAGACCAAGCGGGAGAAATACCTACGAGCAGTACTTC.

Many counts were recorded for this clonotype. V is TRBV11-2 and J is TRBJ2-7, with TRBD2 identical over 11 bases. CDR1 is SGHAT, CDR2 FQNNGV, per germline. The J segment lost 7 bases and the V segment lost 2 bases, leaving 7 bases of the junction unmatched. The CDR3 extends over 15 amino acids. CDR3 bases: TGTGCCAGCAGCTTAACTAGCGGGAGTATGTGGGAGCAGTACTTC. Protein sequence: CASSLTSGSMWEQYF.

The table lists this clonotype with many counts. The chain combines TRBV11-1 with TRBJ2-5, with a weak D call TRBD2 (6 bases). Germline V gives CDR1 SGHAT, CDR2 FQDESV (reference sequence). The CDR3 covers 16 residues. V lost 6 bases and J 5 bases, leaving 22 bases between the germline ends. In nucleotides, the CDR3 is TGTGCCAGCAGGGCCACACTAGCACCGAATCCGGAGACCCAGTACTTC. The encoded protein is CASRATLAPNPETQYF.

The rearrangement uses TRBV10-2 and TRBJ2-3; 11 bases are a match to TRBD1. Germline CDR1 reads WSHSY; CDR2 reads SAAADI. V dropped 6 bases and J dropped 4; count of bases not matched to a gene: 3. This CDR3 is built from 14 residues. CDR3 sequence (DNA): TGCGCCAGCAGGGACAGGGGGCACGCAGATACGCAGTATTTT. This sequence encodes CASRDRGHADTQYF.

The V and J genes are TRBV5-1 and TRBJ1-6; 7 nucleotides align to TRBD1. The length of the CDR3 is 15 residues. J gave up 7 bases and V 4 bases, and 8 bases lay outside the gene matches. Germline CDR1 SGHRS, CDR2 YFSETQ. This CDR3 is CASSGAGTENSPLHF. The CDR3 DNA sequence: TGCGCCAGCAGCGGGGCCGGGACAGAAAATTCACCCCTCCACTTT. Full variable domain (missing parts from reference TRBV5-1 and TRBJ1-6): KAGVTQTPRYLIKTRGQQVTLSCSPISGHRSVSWYQQTPGQGLQFLFEYFSETQRNKGNFPGRFSGRQFSNSRSEMNVSTLELGDSALYLCASSGAGTENSPLHFGNGTRLTVT.

This clonotype was counted ten times or more. V and J are TRBV2 and TRBJ1-2; D may be TRBD1 (6 bases). The CDR3 is 12 residues long. The germline CDR1 and CDR2 sequences are SNHLY and FYNNEI. Between the trimmed V and J ends, which lost 7 bases and 6 bases, there was a span of 12 bases. The CDR3 here is CASKVAGDGYTF. As DNA, the CDR3 is TGTGCCAGCAAGGTGGCAGGGGATGGCTACACCTTC. The full variable domain, with the rest looked up from reference TRBV2 and TRBJ1-2, is EPEVTQTPSHQVTQMGQEVILRCVPISNHLYFYWYRQILGQKVEFLVSFYNNEISEKSEIFDDQFSVERPDGSNFTLKIRSTKLEDSAMYFCASKVAGDGYTFGSGTRLTVV.

This chain links TRBV25-1 with TRBJ1-1; tentatively, D is TRBD1 (5 bases). CDR3 length: 13 amino acids. CDR1 MGHDK and CDR2 SYGVNS come from the germline V gene. Trimming removed 7 bases from V and 5 bases from J, with 14 bases in between. Written as DNA, the CDR3 is TGTGCCAGCATTGGTAGGGGAGGAACTGAAGCTTTCTTT. This gives the protein CASIGRGGTEAFF.

This clonotype appeared a few times. The rearrangement joins TRBV3-1 to TRBJ2-2; 7 bases fit TRBD2. The germline V gene has CDR1 LGHDT and CDR2 YNNKEL (reference sequence). The CDR3 is 18 residues long. V was clipped by 3 bases and J by 3 bases; unmatched bases: 13. The DNA of the CDR3 is TGTGCCAGCAGCCAGTGGACGTTTGGACTAGACTACACCGGGGAGCTGTTTTTT. Protein sequence: CASSQWTFGLDYTGELFF.

This clonotype was detected a few times. The chain uses TRBV6-1 and TRBJ2-2, with 7 bases lining up with TRBD1. In germline, CDR1 is MNHNS, CDR2 SASEGT. Germline trimming cut 5 bases from V and 6 bases from J; bases unmatched to any gene: 6. The CDR3 extends over 14 amino acids. The CDR3 bases are TGTGCCAGCAGTTACGCAGGACAGGCCGGGGAGCTGTTTTTT. It translates to CASSYAGQAGELFF.

The sample holds many counts of this clonotype. Here the CDR3 reads CATSDPGRNTGELFF. The DNA for the CDR3 is TGTGCCACCAGTGATCCGGGACGGAACACCGGGGAGCTGTTTTTT. The gene calls are TRBV24-1 and TRBJ2-2; D may correspond to TRBD1 or TRBD2 (5 bases each). Germline CDR1 reads KGHDR; CDR2 reads SFDVKD. The CDR3 has 15 residues. V was trimmed by 3 bases and J by 1 base, leaving 8 bases between them.

A few counts support this clonotype. The V gene is TRBV5-6, the J gene TRBJ2-1; 13 positions match TRBD2. Per the germline V gene, CDR1 is SGHDT and CDR2 is YYEEEE. V shed 2 bases, J shed 4 bases, and the junction held 3 bases outside the gene matches. This CDR3 is built from 16 residues. CDR3 coding DNA: TGTGCCAGCAGCTTCAGGACTAGCGGGAGTTACAATGAGCAGTTCTTC. Protein sequence: CASSFRTSGSYNEQFF.

This clonotype has only a few counts. The chain employs TRBV6-1 and TRBJ2-7; 11 bases align to TRBD2. This CDR3 is 14 amino acids long. In germline, CDR1 is MNHNS, CDR2 SASEGT. With V trimmed by 5 bases and J by 5 bases, 5 bases remained unmatched. In nucleotides, the CDR3 is TGTGCCAGCAGTTTTTCTAGCGGGAGGAACGAGCAGTACTTC. Encoded protein: CASSFSSGRNEQYF.